The clone carrying this T cell receptor (beta chain) was picked up a small number of times. Germline lookup yields CDR1 SEHNR and CDR2 FQNEAQ (reference sequence). The CDR3 loop spans 11 amino acids. V lost 5 bases, J lost 5 bases, and 7 bases lay in between. The record originates from a study of CD8+ T cells in alopecia areata. Turning to the study itself: Patients took tofacitinib for 6 to 18 months, followed by 6 drug-free months.

Reverse transcribed after extraction, RNA yielded cDNA as the sequencing template. Sequenced by immunoSEQ multiplex PCR; TCRdb stores in-frame clones only, minus some. The sample lists 90,000 to 100,000 clones, 40% to 55% occurring once. Sequences were obtained from CD4+ T cells sorted from blood. This chain uses TRBV7-9 with TRBJ2-7, with D possibly TRBD1 on 5 matching bases. This TCR derives from a human donor with alopecia areata. The CDR3 coding sequence is TGTGCCAGCAGCACCAGGGACGAGCAGTACTTC. Residues: CASSTRDEQYF.